Following are 8 T cell receptor beta chains from one sample sequenced in a study of shared clonotypes between healthy human individuals. Sequencing used immunoSEQ multiplex PCR; TCRdb keeps in-frame clones, though not all of them. The sample records about 680,000 clones, around 74% being singletons. Input material: memory CD4+ T cells sorted from blood. Subset indicated: CD45RA-negative fraction. These receptors were obtained from a woman aged 25-40 years in good health.

The rearrangement links TRBV4-1 to TRBJ1-2; no definite D call. The CDR3 is 16 residues long. CDR1 and CDR2 from the germline V gene are MGHRA and YSYEKL. Trimming cost V 0 bases and J 6 bases, with 17 bases left between them. The CDR3 is CASSQDVGGSKHGYTF. CDR3 nucleotides: TGCGCCAGCAGCCAAGATGTTGGCGGGAGCAAACATGGCTACACCTTC.

The DNA for the CDR3 is TGCAGCGTTGAGACTAGCGTGCGTGAGACCCAGTACTTC. It translates to CSVETSVRETQYF. This rearrangement joins TRBV29-1 to TRBJ2-5; 8 bases map to TRBD2. After removal of 3 bases from V and 5 bases from J, the junction contained 5 bases not matched to a gene. CDR1 and CDR2 from the germline V gene are SQVTM and ANQGSEA. The CDR3 has 13 residues.

With respect to this clone: The sample carries other DNA sequences with the same CDR3. The rearrangement links TRBV6-6 to TRBJ2-1; perhaps TRBD2 as D (5 bases). CDR3 length: 12 residues. Germline-derived CDR1 and CDR2 are MNHNY and SVGAGI (reference sequence). Trimming removed 6 bases at V and 10 bases at J, with 13 bases between. The CDR3 sequence is CASSPGGDEQFF. The CDR3 bases are TGTGCCAGCAGCCCAGGAGGTGACGAGCAGTTCTTC.

The chain carries TRBV10-2 and TRBJ2-5; 7 bases map to TRBD2. V lost 4 bases and J lost 5; bases outside the gene matches: 4. The CDR3 runs 13 residues. Germline-derived CDR1 and CDR2 are WSHSY and SAAADI. The CDR3 loop is CASSGPGGETQYF. In DNA, the CDR3 is TGCGCCAGCAGTGGACCGGGAGGCGAGACCCAGTACTTC.

This clone has more than one count but fewer than ten. The chain recombines TRBV5-1 with TRBJ2-1; no reliable D call. Deletions cut 0 bases from V and 7 bases from J, with 8 bases between. Germline values: CDR1 SGHRS, CDR2 YFSETQ. The CDR3 contains 13 residues. The CDR3 DNA is TGCGCCAGCAGCTTGGACGAAGGTAATGAGCAGTTCTTC. Translation: CASSLDEGNEQFF.

This clone was observed a single time. The chain combines TRBV2 with TRBJ1-5; perhaps TRBD1 as D (6 bases). CDR3 length: 14 amino acids. Looked up from germline, CDR1 is SNHLY and CDR2 is FYNNEI. V lost 3 bases and J 3 bases, leaving 9 bases between the germline ends. CDR3 amino acids: CASSEQGINQPQHF. In DNA, the CDR3 is TGTGCCAGCAGTGAGCAGGGGATCAATCAGCCCCAGCATTTT.

The chain uses TRBV27 and TRBJ2-5, with 9 bases lining up with TRBD2. The CDR3 consists of 13 residues. CDR1 and CDR2 from the germline V gene are MNHEY and SMNVEV (reference sequence). J was trimmed by 3 bases and V by 6 bases; bases with no gene match: 2. Here the CDR3 reads CASRIAGEETQYF. CDR3 bases: TGTGCCAGCAGAATAGCGGGGGAAGAGACCCAGTACTTC.

The chain is built from TRBV30 and TRBJ2-2, with a tentative D call TRBD2 (5 bases). The V gene lost 7 bases and the J gene lost 6 bases, with 18 bases spanning the gap. Germline lookup yields CDR1 GTSNPN and CDR2 SVGIG (reference sequence). This CDR3 region has 14 residues. In nucleotides, the CDR3 is TGTGCCTTAAAACACGGGAATGAGGCCGGGGAGCTGTTTTTT. This encodes CALKHGNEAGELFF.